The 19 T cell receptor beta chains presented below share a single source sample, sequenced in a study of T cell repertoires in cytomegalovirus infection. TCRdb independently ran MiXCR on the reads; one entry per CDR3 protein. The sample includes 200,000 to 300,000 distinct CDR3 sequences, roughly 10% of them seen just once. What was sequenced was PBMCs. The source of these receptors is a human donor in good health (CMV status not recorded). Some clones in this sample may be carry-over from other donors' samples.

The table lists this clonotype with many counts. This chain uses TRBV7-2 with TRBJ1-2; D is unclear. V was pared by 4 bases and J by 8 bases, with 8 bases between. Germline CDR1 is SGHTA and CDR2 is FQGNSA. The CDR3 contains 11 residues. The CDR3 DNA is TGTGCCAGCAGCTCCCCTGCGGGCTACACCTTC. This encodes CASSSPAGYTF.

This clonotype has at least ten counts. The rearrangement joins TRBV4-3 to TRBJ2-2; possibly TRBD1 or TRBD2 for D (7 bases each). This CDR3 contains 15 residues. Germline CDR1 is LGHNA and CDR2 is YSLEER. The V end was cut by 0 bases, the J end by 5 bases, with 10 bases between. The CDR3 loop reads CASSQDQGGTGELFF. The CDR3 DNA sequence: TGCGCCAGCAGCCAAGATCAGGGGGGGACCGGGGAGCTGTTTTTT.

This chain joins TRBV19 and TRBJ1-5, with D hard to call. There are 13 residues in the CDR3. V was cut by 10 bases and J by 2 bases, with 12 bases left in between. Germline V gene data show CDR1 as LNHDA and CDR2 as SQIVND (reference sequence). CDR3 sequence: CATQRGGNQPQHF. The CDR3 DNA is TGTGCCACCCAGCGGGGAGGCAATCAGCCCCAGCATTTT.

This clonotype was counted ten times or more. The V and J genes are TRBV19 and TRBJ1-5; 9 bases fit TRBD1. The CDR3 is made up of 15 amino acids. Per germline, CDR1 LNHDA and CDR2 SQIVND (reference sequence). The trim removed 3 bases at V and 2 bases at J, leaving 2 bases unmatched. The CDR3 loop is CASSIRDRGNQPQHF. In nucleotides, the CDR3 is TGTGCCAGTAGTATCCGGGACAGGGGCAATCAGCCCCAGCATTTT. Combining the CDR3 with reference TRBV19 and TRBJ1-5 gives the whole variable domain DGGITQSPKYLFRKEGQNVTLSCEQNLNHDAMYWYRQDPGQGLRLIYYSQIVNDFQKGDIAEGYSVSREKKESFPLTVTSAQKNPTAFYLCASSIRDRGNQPQHFGDGTRLSIL.

This clonotype occurred many times. V is TRBV7-2 and J is TRBJ1-5, with D possibly being TRBD1 (5 bases). The ends were cut back, 5 bases at V and 2 bases at J, with 10 bases in the middle. The CDR3 contains 14 residues. Germline V gives CDR1 SGHTA, CDR2 FQGNSA. The CDR3 coding sequence is TGTGCCAGCAGCCTACAGGTGGGCAATCAGCCCCAGCATTTT. Amino acids: CASSLQVGNQPQHF.

This clonotype has more than one count but fewer than ten. This chain uses TRBV24-1 with TRBJ2-3; tentatively, D is TRBD1 (5 bases). This CDR3 has 15 amino acids. V lost 6 bases and J 4 bases, leaving 16 bases between the germline ends. CDR1 and CDR2 (germline): KGHDR, SFDVKD. CDR3 protein: CATSLGRQLADTQYF. For the CDR3, the DNA is TGTGCCACCAGTCTCGGCCGACAGCTAGCAGATACGCAGTATTTT.

This clonotype was observed many times. The rearrangement links TRBV28 to TRBJ1-1; no reliable D call. Germline V lookup: CDR1 MDHEN, CDR2 SYDVKM. The V end was cut by 1 base, the J end by 8 bases, with 11 bases between. The CDR3 sequence is 13 residues long. The CDR3 protein is CASSLYAPREAFF. The CDR3 DNA is TGTGCCAGCAGTTTATACGCCCCCCGAGAAGCTTTCTTT.

The rearrangement joins TRBV5-1 to TRBJ2-5; D gene unclear. Trimming took off 7 bases at V and 2 bases at J, with 24 bases between the two ends. Germline V gives CDR1 SGHRS, CDR2 YFSETQ. This CDR3 comprises 17 residues. The CDR3 sequence is CASGPGLTLPIQETQYF. As DNA, the CDR3 is TGCGCCAGCGGTCCGGGCCTGACTCTCCCTATTCAAGAGACCCAGTACTTC. The full variable domain, its missing parts supplied by reference TRBV5-1 and TRBJ2-5, is KAGVTQTPRYLIKTRGQQVTLSCSPISGHRSVSWYQQTPGQGLQFLFEYFSETQRNKGNFPGRFSGRQFSNSRSEMNVSTLELGDSALYLCASGPGLTLPIQETQYFGPGTRLLVL.

This clonotype was seen more than once but under ten times. The chain couples TRBV2 to TRBJ2-3; D not resolved. Between the trimmed V and J ends, which lost 7 bases and 4 bases, there was a span of 9 bases. This CDR3 contains 12 residues. Per the germline V gene, CDR1 is SNHLY and CDR2 is FYNNEI. CDR3: CASTNIADTQYF. CDR3 nucleotides: TGTGCCAGCACGAACATAGCAGATACGCAGTATTTT.

This clonotype was recorded many times. This rearrangement joins TRBV7-2 to TRBJ1-1; D is unclear. The CDR3 runs to 16 residues. Germline-derived CDR1 and CDR2 are SGHTA and FQGNSA. The ends were cut back, 1 base at V and 0 bases at J, with 12 bases in the middle. CDR3 nucleotides: TGTGCCAGCAGCTTAGGCGTCGGACTGATGAACACTGAAGCTTTCTTT. The encoded protein is CASSLGVGLMNTEAFF.

This clonotype was found once. The chain combines TRBV6-2 or TRBV6-3 with TRBJ2-7; a weak D match, TRBD1 (6 bases). The V and J ends lost 5 bases and 3 bases respectively, with 17 bases between them. Per germline, CDR1 MNHEY and CDR2 SVGEGT. This CDR3 has 15 residues. CDR3 sequence (DNA): TGTGCCAGCAGTCCATTCGGACAGCCGTACTACGAGCAGTACTTC. It encodes CASSPFGQPYYEQYF.

The rearrangement uses TRBV12-3 or TRBV12-4 and TRBJ2-7; D gene unclear. CDR3 length equals 10 residues. Trimming removed 8 bases at V and 8 bases at J, with 10 bases between. This CDR3 is CASGSLKQYF. CDR3 in DNA: TGTGCCAGCGGTTCCCTCAAGCAGTACTTC.

This clonotype was recorded at least ten times. CDR3 loop: CASSQSTSGANVLTF. The CDR3 nucleotides are TGTGCCAGCAGCCAAAGTACCTCTGGGGCCAACGTCCTGACTTTC. The gene calls are TRBV3-1 and TRBJ2-6, with D uncertain. V lost 2 bases to trimming and J lost 0 bases, with 5 bases between them. CDR3 length: 15 residues. Germline assignment: CDR1 LGHDT and CDR2 YNNKEL (reference sequence).

This clonotype was recorded many times. The CDR3 reads CASSLEAGISYEQYF. The CDR3 DNA follows: TGTGCCAGCAGCTTAGAGGCGGGAATAAGCTACGAGCAGTACTTC. V is TRBV7-2 and J is TRBJ2-7, with a tentative D call TRBD2 (6 bases). The length of the CDR3 is 15 residues. Germline V gene lookup returns CDR1 SGHTA and CDR2 FQGNSA. Trimming took off 1 base at V and 3 bases at J, with 13 bases between the two ends.

The J gene is TRBJ1-5, the V gene TRBV18, with 8 bases lining up with TRBD1. In germline, CDR1 is KGHSH, CDR2 LQKENI. The CDR3 covers 15 residues. Trimming took 3 bases from V and 5 from J; bases not matched to a gene: 6. The CDR3 coding sequence is TGTGCCAGCTCACCGCAGACAGGGGCCGATCAGCCCCAGCATTTT. It codes for CASSPQTGADQPQHF.

This clonotype was detected many times. The rearrangement joins TRBV19 to TRBJ2-5; 13 bases align to TRBD2. Trimming took 3 bases from V and 2 from J; bases not matched to a gene: 3. Germline-derived CDR1 and CDR2 are LNHDA and SQIVND (reference sequence). This CDR3 has 16 residues. CDR3 in amino acids: CASSIRLAGGQETQYF. Here the CDR3 DNA reads TGTGCCAGTAGTATCCGACTAGCGGGAGGACAAGAGACCCAGTACTTC.

Ten or more counts support this clonotype. The chain combines TRBV9 with TRBJ2-1; 9 bases agree with TRBD1. V was clipped by 1 base and J by 8 bases; unmatched bases: 10. Per germline, CDR1 SGDLS and CDR2 YYNGEE. The CDR3 length is 16 residues. The CDR3 sequence is CASSVPRDRESDEQFF. The CDR3 region has the DNA TGTGCCAGCAGCGTACCCCGGGACAGGGAATCCGATGAGCAGTTCTTC.

The table lists this clonotype with many counts. The gene calls are TRBV7-2 and TRBJ2-5; 8 bases are a match to TRBD1. Germline-derived CDR1 and CDR2 are SGHTA and FQGNSA. V lost 4 bases to trimming and J lost 7 bases; unmatched junction nucleotides: 5. The CDR3 has 13 amino acids. The CDR3 DNA follows: TGTGCCAGCAGCTCACAGGGGGGTCCGACCCAGTACTTC. Translation gives CASSSQGGPTQYF.

The genes are TRBV7-9 and TRBJ1-4; D not certain. The CDR3 totals 14 residues. Germline lookup yields CDR1 SEHNR and CDR2 FQNEAQ (reference sequence). V gave up 3 bases and J gave up 3 bases, with 8 bases separating them. CDR3 sequence: CASSFRRPNEKLFF. The CDR3 DNA sequence: TGTGCCAGCAGCTTCAGGAGACCTAATGAAAAACTGTTTTTT.